This TCR beta chain came from a study of T cells in lung cancer brain metastases. Study-wide results and limits: Paired lesions shared few clones; most were lesion-specific (mean Morisita about 0.22). Paired primaries held more unique productive clones than brain metastases (median 4551 versus 1540).

Guided by marked H&E slides, tumor areas were macrodissected from about five unstained, deparaffinized 10 um sections. The CDR3 totals 16 residues. Germline CDR1 SQVTM, CDR2 ANQGSEA. Trimming pared 0 bases from V and 4 bases from J, leaving 16 bases between. Note on this clone: Its antigen is currently unknown.

Paired samples had equal genomic DNA input, ranging roughly 2 to 5 ug. Assay: immunoSEQ multiplex PCR; the TCRdb copy retains only in-frame clones and omits some. The data contain some 1,000 clones, about 82% of them singletons. Sequenced material: tumor tissue from a brain metastasis. This TCR was recovered from a woman in her 70s with non-small cell lung cancer that had spread to the brain. This chain uses TRBV29-1 with TRBJ2-4, with D possibly matching TRBD2 (7 bases). The CDR3 is CSVEDGGAGRKNIQYF. CDR3 in DNA: TGCAGCGTTGAAGATGGGGGGGCGGGCCGAAAAAACATTCAGTACTTC. The full variable domain, in which reference TRBV29-1 and TRBJ2-4 provide the parts outside the CDR3, is SAVISQKPSRDICQRGTSLTIQCQVDSQVTMMFWYRQQPGQSLTLIATANQGSEATYESGFVIDKFPISRPNLTFSTLTVSNMSPEDSSIYLCSVEDGGAGRKNIQYFGAGTRLSVL.